This record concerns one T cell receptor beta chain sequence. Antigen: not known. The entry originates in a study of regulatory T cells in long-lasting Graves disease. Arm-PCR of CDR3 regions and iRepertoire HTBI primers were used to build TCR beta libraries. A single record per CDR3 protein comes from TCRdb applying MiXCR to the multiplex PCR reads. The table has 550,000 to 650,000 distinct CDR3 sequences, around 16% seen once; the top ten hold around 12%. Study findings and constraints: Blood alone, not thyroid tissue, was studied. The persistent group shared 2,500 to 3,000 public clonotypes, more than the 966 shared by new patients. With a small sample size, accuracy may have been reduced.

The CDR3 is 14 amino acids. V lost 0 bases and J 4 bases, leaving 9 bases between the germline ends. Germline CDR1 and CDR2: SGHVS and FNYEAQ. Time point noted: newly diagnosed GD, antithyroid drugs for less than 3 months. Construction of the TCR library relied on RNA isolated from PBMCs. These data also formed part of another study, on T cells in Graves' hyperthyroidism and ophthalmopathy.

The genes are TRBV7-6 and TRBJ1-1, with D unresolved. The clonotype was recovered from a man aged 18 to 29 with Graves disease. Sequences were derived from peripheral blood mononuclear cells (PBMCs), sampled at new diagnosis, from a patient treated with antithyroid drugs. The CDR3 bases are TGTGCCAGCAGCTTAGCAGGGTCGGGCACTGAAGCTTTCTTT. Translating it yields CASSLAGSGTEAFF.